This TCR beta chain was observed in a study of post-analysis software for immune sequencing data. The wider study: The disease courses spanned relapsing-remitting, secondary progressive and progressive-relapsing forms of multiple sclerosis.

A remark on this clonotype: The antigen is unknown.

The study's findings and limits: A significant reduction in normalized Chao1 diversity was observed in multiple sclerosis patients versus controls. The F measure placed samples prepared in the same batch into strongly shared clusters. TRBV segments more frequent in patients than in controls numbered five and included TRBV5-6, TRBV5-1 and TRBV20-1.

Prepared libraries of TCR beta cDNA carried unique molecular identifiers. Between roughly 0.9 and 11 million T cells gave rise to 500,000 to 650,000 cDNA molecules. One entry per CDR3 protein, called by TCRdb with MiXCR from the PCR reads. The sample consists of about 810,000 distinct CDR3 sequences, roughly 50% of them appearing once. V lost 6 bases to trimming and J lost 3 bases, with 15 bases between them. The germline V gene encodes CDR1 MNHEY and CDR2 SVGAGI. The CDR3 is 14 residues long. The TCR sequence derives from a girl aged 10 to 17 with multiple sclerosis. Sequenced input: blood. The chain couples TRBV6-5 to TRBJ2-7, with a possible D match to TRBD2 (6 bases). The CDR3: CASSHRASDYEQYF. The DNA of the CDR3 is TGTGCCAGCAGCCACCGGGCTAGCGACTACGAGCAGTACTTC.